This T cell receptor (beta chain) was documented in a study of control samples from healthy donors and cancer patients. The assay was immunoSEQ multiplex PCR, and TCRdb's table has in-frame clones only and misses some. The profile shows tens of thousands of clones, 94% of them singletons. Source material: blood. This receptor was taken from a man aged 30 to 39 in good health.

The CDR3 region is CASSLGGGMNTEAFF. The CDR3 coding sequence is TGTGCCAGCAGCTTAGGAGGCGGTATGAACACTGAAGCTTTCTTT. V gene TRBV7-9 combines with J gene TRBJ1-1; D is undetermined. Germline V gene lookup returns CDR1 SEHNR and CDR2 FQNEAQ (reference sequence). Trimming left V 1 base short and J 0 bases short, with 9 bases between. The CDR3 extends over 15 amino acids.